The entry below gives a single TCR beta chain sequence along with its context. TCRdb's table, derived via immunoSEQ multiplex PCR, lists solely in-frame clones and lacks some. This table holds about 1.1 million clones, roughly 80% found once. The data belong to a study of shared clonotypes between healthy human individuals. Trimming took 3 bases from V and 6 from J, leaving 8 bases between them. The CDR3 has 13 amino acids. Germline assignment: CDR1 SEHNR and CDR2 FQNEAQ (reference sequence). This TCR was recovered from a man between 18 and 35 years old in good health. Some clones in this sample may be carry-over from other donors' samples. Sequenced: memory CD4+ T cells from PBMCs. The subset denotes: CD45RA-negative fraction. The chain joins TRBV7-9 to TRBJ2-2; D is uncertain. CDR3 sequence: CASSLVVPGELFF. CDR3 DNA sequence: TGTGCCAGCAGCTTGGTAGTGCCCGGGGAGCTGTTTTTT. Together with reference TRBV7-9 and TRBJ2-2, the CDR3 gives the full variable domain: DTGVSQNPRHKITKRGQNVTFRCDPISEHNRLYWYRQTLGQGPEFLTYFQNEAQLEKSRLLSDRFSAERPKGSFSTLEIQRTEQGDSAMYLCASSLVVPGELFFGEGSRLTVL.